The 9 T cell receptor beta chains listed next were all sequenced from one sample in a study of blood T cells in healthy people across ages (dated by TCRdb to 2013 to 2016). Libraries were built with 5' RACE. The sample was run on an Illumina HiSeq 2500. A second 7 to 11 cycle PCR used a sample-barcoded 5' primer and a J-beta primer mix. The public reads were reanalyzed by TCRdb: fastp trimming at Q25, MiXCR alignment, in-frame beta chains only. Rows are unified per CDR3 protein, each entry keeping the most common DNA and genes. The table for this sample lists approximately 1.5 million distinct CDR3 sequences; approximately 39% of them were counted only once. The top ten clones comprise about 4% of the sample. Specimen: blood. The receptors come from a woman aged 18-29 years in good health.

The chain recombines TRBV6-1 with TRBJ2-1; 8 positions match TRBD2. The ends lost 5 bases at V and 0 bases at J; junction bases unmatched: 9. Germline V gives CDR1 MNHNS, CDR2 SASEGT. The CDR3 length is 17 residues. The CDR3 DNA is TGTGCCAGCAGTAGAAGGGTAGCGGGGAGCTCCTACAATGAGCAGTTCTTC. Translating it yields CASSRRVAGSSYNEQFF.

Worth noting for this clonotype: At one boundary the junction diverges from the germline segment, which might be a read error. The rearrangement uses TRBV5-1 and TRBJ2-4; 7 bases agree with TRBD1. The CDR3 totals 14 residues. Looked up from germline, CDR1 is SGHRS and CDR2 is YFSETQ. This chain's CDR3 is CAGSLDRAKNIQYF. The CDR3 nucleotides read TGCGCCGGCAGCTTGGACAGGGCCAAAAACATTCAGTACTTC.

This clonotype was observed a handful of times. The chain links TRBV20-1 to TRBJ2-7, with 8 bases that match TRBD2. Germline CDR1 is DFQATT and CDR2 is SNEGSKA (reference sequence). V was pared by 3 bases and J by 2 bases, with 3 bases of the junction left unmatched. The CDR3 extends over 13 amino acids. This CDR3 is CSASEREPYEQYF. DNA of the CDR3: TGCAGTGCTAGCGAGCGGGAGCCCTACGAGCAGTACTTC.

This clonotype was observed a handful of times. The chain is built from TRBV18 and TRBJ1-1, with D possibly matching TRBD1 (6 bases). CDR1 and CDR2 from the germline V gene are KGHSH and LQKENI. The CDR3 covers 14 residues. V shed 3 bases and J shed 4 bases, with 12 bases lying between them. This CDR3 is CASSPLTGPTEAFF. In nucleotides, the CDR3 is TGTGCCAGCTCACCCTTGACAGGACCCACTGAAGCTTTCTTT.

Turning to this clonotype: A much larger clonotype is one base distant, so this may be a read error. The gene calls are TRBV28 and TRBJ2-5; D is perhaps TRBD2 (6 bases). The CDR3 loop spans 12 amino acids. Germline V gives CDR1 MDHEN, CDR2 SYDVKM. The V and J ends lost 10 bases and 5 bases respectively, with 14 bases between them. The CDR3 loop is CANTSGDETQYF. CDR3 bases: TGTGCCAACACCTCGGGGGACGAGACCCAGTACTTC.

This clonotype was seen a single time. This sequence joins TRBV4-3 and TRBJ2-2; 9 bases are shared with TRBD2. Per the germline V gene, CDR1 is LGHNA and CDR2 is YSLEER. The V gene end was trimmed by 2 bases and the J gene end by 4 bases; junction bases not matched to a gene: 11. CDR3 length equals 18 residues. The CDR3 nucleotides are TGCGCCAGCAGCCAAAGAGCGGCGGGAGGGTCTAGCACCGGGGAGCTGTTTTTT. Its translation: CASSQRAAGGSSTGELFF.

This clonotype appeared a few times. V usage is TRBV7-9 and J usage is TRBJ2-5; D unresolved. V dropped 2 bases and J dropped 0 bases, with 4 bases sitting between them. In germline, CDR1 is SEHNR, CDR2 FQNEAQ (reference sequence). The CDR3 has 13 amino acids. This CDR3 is CASSLTDQETQYF. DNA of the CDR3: TGTGCCAGCAGCTTAACGGACCAAGAGACCCAGTACTTC. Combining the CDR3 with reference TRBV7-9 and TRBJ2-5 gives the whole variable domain DTGVSQNPRHKITKRGQNVTFRCDPISEHNRLYWYRQTLGQGPEFLTYFQNEAQLEKSRLLSDRFSAERPKGSFSTLEIQRTEQGDSAMYLCASSLTDQETQYFGPGTRLLVL.

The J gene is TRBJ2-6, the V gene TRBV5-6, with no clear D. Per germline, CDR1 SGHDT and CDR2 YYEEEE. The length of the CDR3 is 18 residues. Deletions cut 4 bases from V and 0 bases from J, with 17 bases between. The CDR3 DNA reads TGTGCCAGCAGCGTGGATACCACCCATTTCTCTGGGGCCAACGTCCTGACTTTC. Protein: CASSVDTTHFSGANVLTF.

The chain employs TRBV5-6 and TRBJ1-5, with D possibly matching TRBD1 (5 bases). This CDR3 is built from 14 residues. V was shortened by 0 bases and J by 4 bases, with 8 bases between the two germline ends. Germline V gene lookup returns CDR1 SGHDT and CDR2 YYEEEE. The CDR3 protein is CASSLAGPNQPQHF. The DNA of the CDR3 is TGTGCCAGCAGCTTGGCGGGGCCTAATCAGCCCCAGCATTTT.